The clone carrying this T cell receptor beta chain was counted only a few times. This same CDR3 is encoded by further DNA sequences in the sample. V lost 4 bases and J lost 2, with 9 bases in between. Per germline, CDR1 SGHRS and CDR2 YFSETQ. This CDR3 region has 13 residues. Extracted from the samples, RNA was reverse transcribed into cDNA to serve as the sequencing template. The method was immunoSEQ multiplex PCR; TCRdb's version includes in-frame clones alone and lacks a portion of them. The data show a few hundred thousand clones, around two fifths seen once. Treatment: oral pan-JAK inhibitor, 5-10 mg twice daily. The record originates from a study of CD8+ T cells in alopecia areata.

This receptor was taken from a human donor with alopecia areata. The gene calls are TRBV5-1 and TRBJ1-2; no firm D call. The sequencing used CD4+ T cells sorted from blood, collected around week 31, from a patient treated with tofacitinib. The CDR3 sequence: CASSPTGNYGYTF. Here the CDR3 DNA reads TGCGCCAGCAGCCCGACGGGCAACTATGGCTACACCTTC.